A selection of T cell receptor beta chains follows, all from one sample in a study of molecular identifiers for immune sequencing clone quantification. TCRdb re-derived calls from the PCR reads in MiXCR, one entry per CDR3 protein. The sample carries about 35,000 distinct CDR3 sequences, about a fifth recorded once. Sample: naive CD8+ T cells from blood, with Jurkat cell RNA spiked in. Every receptor here comes from a human donor in good health. Some libraries in this study had Jurkat cell RNA spiked in. Each CDR3 is given with its conserved first and last residue. The D gene is left open where the match is weak. Not all rows give a size; the values are once, few, many and, for expanded clones, a class.

CDR3 length	D gene	V gene	J gene	clone size	CDR3 DNA	CDR3 protein
14	.	TRBV7-9	TRBJ2-5	many	TGTGCCAGCAGCTCCGGACCTGGGGGAGAGACCCAGTACTTC	CASSSGPGGETQYF
14	.	TRBV7-2	TRBJ2-5	many	TGTGCCAGCAGCTTCCTAGACATCCCAGAGACCCAGTACTTC	CASSFLDIPETQYF
13	.	TRBV30	TRBJ2-7	many	TGTGCCTGGAGTGGGACAGCCAACTACGAGCAGTACTTC	CAWSGTANYEQYF
14	TRBD1	TRBV5-8	TRBJ2-3	many	TGTGCCAGCAGCAAGGGACAGCTCACAGATACGCAGTATTTT	CASSKGQLTDTQYF
17	TRBD2	TRBV2	TRBJ2-2	few	TGTGCCAGCAGCCCGGGACTAGCGGGAGGCAACACCGGGGAGCTGTTTTTT	CASSPGLAGGNTGELFF
14	.	TRBV19	TRBJ1-1	many	TGTGCCAGTAGCATAGGAGGAGGGAGCACTGAAGCTTTCTTT	CASSIGGGSTEAFF
15	.	TRBV20-1	TRBJ2-3	many	TGCAGTGCTCAGTCGGCTAGGTCTGCCACAGATACGCAGTATTTT	CSAQSARSATDTQYF
15	.	TRBV27	TRBJ2-7	.	TGTGCCAGCAGTTTATCGGCCGGCCAGACCTACGAGCAGTACTTC	CASSLSAGQTYEQYF
12	.	TRBV20-1	TRBJ2-7	many	TGCAGTGCTAGCCCGGGGGCCTACGAGCAGTACTTC	CSASPGAYEQYF
15	.	TRBV7-9	TRBJ2-3	many	TGTGCCAGCAGCTTACACGGTGGGGCGACAGATACGCAGTATTTT	CASSLHGGATDTQYF
13	.	TRBV7-9	TRBJ2-7	medium-sized	TGTGCCAGCAGCCCACCGGGGGCCTACGAGCAGTACTTC	CASSPPGAYEQYF
21	.	TRBV7-2	TRBJ2-6	many	TGTGCCAGCAGCCCCCCCGGAGGACGTCCCCGACCTAACTCTGGGGCCAACGTCCTGACTTTC	CASSPPGGRPRPNSGANVLTF
15	.	TRBV4-3	TRBJ1-1	.	TGCGCCAGCAGCCGAACCCGCATAATGAACACTGAAGCTTTCTTT	CASSRTRIMNTEAFF
14	.	TRBV18	TRBJ2-3	many	TGTGCCAGCTCACTGTTTGGCGGCACAGATACGCAGTATTTT	CASSLFGGTDTQYF
16	.	TRBV4-3	TRBJ1-4	many	TGCGCCAGCAGCCAACGCCGACACCCAACTAATGAAAAACTGTTTTTT	CASSQRRHPTNEKLFF
13	.	TRBV3-1	TRBJ2-7	few	TGTGCCAGCACCCCCCCCGGTTCCTACGAGCAGTACTTC	CASTPPGSYEQYF
14	.	TRBV27	TRBJ1-6	.	TGTGCCAGCAGTTTACTCCTACCAGAATCACCCCTCCACTTT	CASSLLLPESPLHF
13	.	TRBV7-9	TRBJ1-1	many	TGTGCCAGCAGCATTACAGGGCCACAAGAAGCTTTCTTT	CASSITGPQEAFF
16	.	TRBV27	TRBJ2-5	many	TGTGCCAGCGGACCTCGCCAACTAGGTGTCCAAGAGACCCAGTACTTC	CASGPRQLGVQETQYF
17	.	TRBV4-3	TRBJ2-5	few	TGCGCCAGCAGCCAAGATGGCAGTAAAGAGGGCCCAGAGACCCAGTACTTC	CASSQDGSKEGPETQYF
13	.	TRBV27	TRBJ2-7	many	TGTGCCAGCAGTTTAGGGGGGAACTACGAGCAGTACTTC	CASSLGGNYEQYF
16	.	TRBV9	TRBJ2-2	many	TGTGCCAGCAGCGGACGGGGTTTCCCGAACACCGGGGAGCTGTTTTTT	CASSGRGFPNTGELFF
13	.	TRBV20-1	TRBJ2-7	few	TGCAGTGCTAGGGACAGCGGGGACTACGAGCAGTACTTC	CSARDSGDYEQYF
15	.	TRBV9	TRBJ2-5	many	TGTGCCAGCAGCCCAGGGGGGTTTCCACAAGAGACCCAGTACTTC	CASSPGGFPQETQYF
14	.	TRBV5-6	TRBJ2-7	many	TGTGCCAGCAGCTTGGATGGCCGCAACTACGAGCAGTACTTC	CASSLDGRNYEQYF
13	.	TRBV6-4	TRBJ2-1	many	TGTGCCACCTCCAGGGAGGCGGGGAATGAGCAGTTCTTC	CATSREAGNEQFF
16	TRBD2	TRBV7-9	TRBJ2-2	many	TGTGCCAGCAGCTCCCTTACGGGGGGGATCACCGGGGAGCTGTTTTTT	CASSSLTGGITGELFF
17	.	TRBV7-9	TRBJ2-3	many	TGTGCCAGCAGCTTAGAGCTGGTGGCGGAGGGCACAGATACGCAGTATTTT	CASSLELVAEGTDTQYF
17	TRBD2	TRBV7-9	TRBJ2-5	many	TGTGCCAGCAGCCCTCGCTACGGACTAGCGGTTCAAGAGACCCAGTACTTC	CASSPRYGLAVQETQYF
14	.	TRBV6-5	TRBJ2-2	.	TGTGCCAGCAGTTGGGGGATCGGCACCGTGGAGCTGTTTTTT	CASSWGIGTVELFF
15	TRBD1	TRBV27	TRBJ2-1	.	TGTGCCAGCAGTTTGACAGGGGGAGCCTACAATGAGCAGTTCTTC	CASSLTGGAYNEQFF
15	.	TRBV19	TRBJ2-2	few	TGTGCCAGTAGTTATGGGACAAGGGCGACCGGGGAGCTGTTTTTT	CASSYGTRATGELFF
13	.	TRBV27	TRBJ1-1	many	TGTGCCAGCAGTCCCACAGGGAGAAGGGAAGCTTTCTTT	CASSPTGRREAFF
16	TRBD2	TRBV27	TRBJ2-5	.	TGTGCCAGCAGTCCGGGACTAGCGGGGGCCCAAGAGACCCAGTACTTC	CASSPGLAGAQETQYF
12	.	TRBV5-6	TRBJ2-7	many	TGTGCCAGCAGTACACAGGTCCTGGAGCAGTACTTC	CASSTQVLEQYF
18	TRBD1	TRBV6-5	TRBJ2-5	.	TGTGCCAGCAGTTACGGTTCCCAGGGGGCTATTTGGGGAGAGACCCAGTACTTC	CASSYGSQGAIWGETQYF
19	TRBD2	TRBV7-9	TRBJ2-3	many	TGTGCCAGCAGCACCGGGGAGGGGACTAGCGGGGGGGCCACAGATACGCAGTATTTT	CASSTGEGTSGGATDTQYF
11	TRBD2	TRBV5-1	TRBJ2-1	many	TGCGCCAGCAGCTTCGGGACTACGCAGTTCTTC	CASSFGTTQFF